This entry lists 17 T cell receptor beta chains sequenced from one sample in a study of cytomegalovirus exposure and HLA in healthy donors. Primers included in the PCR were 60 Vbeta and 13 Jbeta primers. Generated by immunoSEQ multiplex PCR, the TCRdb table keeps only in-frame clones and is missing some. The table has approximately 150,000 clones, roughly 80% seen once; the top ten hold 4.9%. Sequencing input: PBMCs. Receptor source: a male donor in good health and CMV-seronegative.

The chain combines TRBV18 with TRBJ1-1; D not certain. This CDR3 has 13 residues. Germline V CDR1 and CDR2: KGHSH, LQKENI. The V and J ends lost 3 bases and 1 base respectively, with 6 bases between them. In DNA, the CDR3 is TGTGCCAGCTCACCTACAGAGAACACTGAAGCTTTCTTT. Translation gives CASSPTENTEAFF. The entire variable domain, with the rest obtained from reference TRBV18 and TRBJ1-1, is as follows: NAGVMQNPRHLVRRRGQEARLRCSPMKGHSHVYWYRQLPEEGLKFMVYLQKENIIDESGMPKERFSAEFPKEGPSILRIQQVVRGDSAAYFCASSPTENTEAFFGQGTRLTVV.

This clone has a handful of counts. CDR3 nucleotides: TGCGCCAGCAGCAATAGCGGTTTTGACACCGGGGAGCTGTTTTTT. It translates to CASSNSGFDTGELFF. V gene TRBV4-1 combines with J gene TRBJ2-2, with D possibly TRBD2 on 6 matching bases. This CDR3 comprises 15 residues. V gave up 5 bases and J gave up 3 bases, with 13 bases separating them. CDR1 and CDR2 from the germline V gene are MGHRA and YSYEKL.

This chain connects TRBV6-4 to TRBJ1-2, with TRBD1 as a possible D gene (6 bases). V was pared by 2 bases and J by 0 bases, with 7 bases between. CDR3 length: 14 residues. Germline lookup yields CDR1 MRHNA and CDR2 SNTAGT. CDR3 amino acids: CASSDGGSNYGYTF. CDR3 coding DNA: TGTGCCAGCAGTGACGGGGGCTCTAACTATGGCTACACCTTC.

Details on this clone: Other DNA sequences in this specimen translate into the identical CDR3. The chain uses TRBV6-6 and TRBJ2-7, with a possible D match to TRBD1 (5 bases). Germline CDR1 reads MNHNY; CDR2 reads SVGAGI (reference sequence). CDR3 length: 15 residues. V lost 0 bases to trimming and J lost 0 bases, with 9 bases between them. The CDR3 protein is CASSYSGESSYEQYF. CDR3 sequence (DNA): TGTGCCAGCAGTTACTCAGGGGAAAGCTCCTACGAGCAGTACTTC.

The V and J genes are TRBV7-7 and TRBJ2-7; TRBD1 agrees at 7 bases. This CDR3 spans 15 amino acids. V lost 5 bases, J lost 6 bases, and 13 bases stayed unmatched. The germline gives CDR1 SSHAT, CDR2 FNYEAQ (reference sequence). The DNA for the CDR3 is TGTGCCAGCAGCGACCCCAAGACGACAGGGAGCGAGCAGTACTTC. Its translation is CASSDPKTTGSEQYF.

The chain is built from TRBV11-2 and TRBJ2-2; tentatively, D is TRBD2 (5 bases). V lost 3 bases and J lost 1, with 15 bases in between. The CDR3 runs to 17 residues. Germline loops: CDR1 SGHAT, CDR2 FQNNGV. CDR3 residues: CASSLSPGGRNTGELFF. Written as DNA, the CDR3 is TGTGCCAGCAGCTTGAGCCCCGGCGGGCGGAACACCGGGGAGCTGTTTTTT.

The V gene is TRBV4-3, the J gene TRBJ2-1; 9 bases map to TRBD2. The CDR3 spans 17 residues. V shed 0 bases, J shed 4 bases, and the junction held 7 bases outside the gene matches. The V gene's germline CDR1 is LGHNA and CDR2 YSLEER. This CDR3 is CASSQEAGGNLYNEQFF. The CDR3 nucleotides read TGCGCCAGCAGCCAAGAGGCGGGAGGGAACCTGTACAATGAGCAGTTCTTC.

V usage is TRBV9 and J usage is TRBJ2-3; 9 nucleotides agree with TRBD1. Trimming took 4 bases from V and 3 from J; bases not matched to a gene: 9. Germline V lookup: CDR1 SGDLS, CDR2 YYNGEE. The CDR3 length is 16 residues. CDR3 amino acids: CASSTTGTGITDTQYF. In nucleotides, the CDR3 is TGTGCCAGCAGCACGACCGGGACAGGGATAACAGATACGCAGTATTTT.

In nucleotides, the CDR3 is TGCGCCAGCAGAGGCCCTAGCGGGGGGGCGACAGATACGCAGTATTTT. This codes for CASRGPSGGATDTQYF. The V and J genes are TRBV5-1 and TRBJ2-3; 12 bases match TRBD2. The trim removed 5 bases at V and 3 bases at J, leaving 7 bases unmatched. Germline lookup yields CDR1 SGHRS and CDR2 YFSETQ. There are 16 residues in the CDR3. The full variable domain, with the rest looked up from reference TRBV5-1 and TRBJ2-3, is KAGVTQTPRYLIKTRGQQVTLSCSPISGHRSVSWYQQTPGQGLQFLFEYFSETQRNKGNFPGRFSGRQFSNSRSEMNVSTLELGDSALYLCASRGPSGGATDTQYFGPGTRLTVL.

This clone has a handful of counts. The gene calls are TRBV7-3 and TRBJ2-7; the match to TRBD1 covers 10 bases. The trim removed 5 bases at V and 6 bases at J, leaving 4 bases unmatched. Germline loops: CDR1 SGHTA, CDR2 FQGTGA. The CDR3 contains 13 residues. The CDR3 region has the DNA TGTGCCAGCAGCGATGGGACAGGGGCCGAGCAGTACTTC. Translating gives CASSDGTGAEQYF.

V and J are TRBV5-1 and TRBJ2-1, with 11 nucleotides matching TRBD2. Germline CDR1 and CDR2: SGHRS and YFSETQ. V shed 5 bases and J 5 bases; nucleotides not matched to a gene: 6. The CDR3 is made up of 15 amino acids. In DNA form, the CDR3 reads TGCGCCAGCAGAACCGGGACTAGCGGAAACAATGAGCAGTTCTTC. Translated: CASRTGTSGNNEQFF.

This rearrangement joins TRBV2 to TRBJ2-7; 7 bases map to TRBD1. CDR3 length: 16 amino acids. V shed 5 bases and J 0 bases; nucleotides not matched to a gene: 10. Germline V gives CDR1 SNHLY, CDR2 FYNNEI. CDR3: CASSFPRDRPSYEQYF. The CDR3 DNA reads TGTGCCAGCAGTTTTCCCCGGGACAGACCCTCCTACGAGCAGTACTTC.

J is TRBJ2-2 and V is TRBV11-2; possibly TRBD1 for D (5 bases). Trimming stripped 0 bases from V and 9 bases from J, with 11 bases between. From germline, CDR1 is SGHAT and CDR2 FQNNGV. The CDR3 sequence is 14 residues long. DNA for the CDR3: TGTGCCAGCAGCTTAGATGGGGCGGTCAGGGAGCTGTTTTTT. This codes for CASSLDGAVRELFF.

Written as DNA, the CDR3 is TGTGCCATCAGCCCCTTAGAAGATCAGCCCCAGCATTTT. Protein: CAISPLEDQPQHF. This chain joins TRBV10-3 and TRBJ1-5; the D is unclear. The CDR3 has 13 amino acids. V was trimmed by 6 bases and J by 5 bases, leaving 11 bases between them. Germline-derived CDR1 and CDR2 are ENHRY and SYGVKD.

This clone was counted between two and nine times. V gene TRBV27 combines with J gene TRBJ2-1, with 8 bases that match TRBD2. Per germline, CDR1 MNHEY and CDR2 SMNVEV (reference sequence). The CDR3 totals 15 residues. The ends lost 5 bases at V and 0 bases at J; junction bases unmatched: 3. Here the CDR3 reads CASSLAGSSYNEQFF. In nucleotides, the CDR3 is TGTGCCAGCAGTCTAGCGGGTAGCTCCTACAATGAGCAGTTCTTC.

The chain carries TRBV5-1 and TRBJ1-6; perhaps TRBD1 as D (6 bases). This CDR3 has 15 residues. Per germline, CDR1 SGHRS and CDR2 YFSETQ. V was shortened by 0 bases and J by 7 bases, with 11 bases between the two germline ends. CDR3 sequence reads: CASSLVQGMNSPLHF. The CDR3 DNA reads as TGCGCCAGCAGCTTGGTGCAGGGGATGAATTCACCCCTCCACTTT.

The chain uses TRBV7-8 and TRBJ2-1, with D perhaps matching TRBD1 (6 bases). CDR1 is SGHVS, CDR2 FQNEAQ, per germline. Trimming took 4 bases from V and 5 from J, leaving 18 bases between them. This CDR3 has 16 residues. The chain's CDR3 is CASSSPVHREHNEQFF. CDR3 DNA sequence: TGTGCCAGCAGCTCCCCGGTTCACAGGGAGCACAATGAGCAGTTCTTC.